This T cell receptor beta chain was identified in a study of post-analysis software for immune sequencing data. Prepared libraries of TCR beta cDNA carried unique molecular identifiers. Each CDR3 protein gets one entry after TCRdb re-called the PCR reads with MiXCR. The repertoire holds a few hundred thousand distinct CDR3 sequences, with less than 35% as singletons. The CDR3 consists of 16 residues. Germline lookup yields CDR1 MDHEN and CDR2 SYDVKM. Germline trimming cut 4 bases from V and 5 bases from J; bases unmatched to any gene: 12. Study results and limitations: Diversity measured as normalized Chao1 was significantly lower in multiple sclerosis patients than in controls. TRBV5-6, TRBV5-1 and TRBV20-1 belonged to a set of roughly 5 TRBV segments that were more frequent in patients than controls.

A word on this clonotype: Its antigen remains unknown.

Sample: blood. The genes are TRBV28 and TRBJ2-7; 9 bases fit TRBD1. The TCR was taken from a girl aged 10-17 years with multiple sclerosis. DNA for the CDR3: TGTGCCAGCAGTTGGGGGGCGGGACAGGGTACAAACGAGCAGTACTTC. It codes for CASSWGAGQGTNEQYF.